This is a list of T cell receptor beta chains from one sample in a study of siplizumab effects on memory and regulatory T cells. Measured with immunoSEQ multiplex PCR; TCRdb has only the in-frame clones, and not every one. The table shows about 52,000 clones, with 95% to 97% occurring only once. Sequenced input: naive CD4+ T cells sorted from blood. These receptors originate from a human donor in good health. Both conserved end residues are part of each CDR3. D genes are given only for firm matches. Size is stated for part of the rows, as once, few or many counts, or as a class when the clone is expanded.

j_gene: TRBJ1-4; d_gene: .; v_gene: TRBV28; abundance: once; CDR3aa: CASSATGEYEKLFF; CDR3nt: TGTGCCAGCAGCGCCACGGGGGAATATGAAAAACTGTTTTTT
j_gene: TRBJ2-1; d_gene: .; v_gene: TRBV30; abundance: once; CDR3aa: CAWMGESSYNEQFF; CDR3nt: TGTGCCTGGATGGGGGAGAGCTCCTACAATGAGCAGTTCTTC
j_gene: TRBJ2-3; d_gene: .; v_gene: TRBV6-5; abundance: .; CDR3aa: CASSQVGDTQYF; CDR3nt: TGTGCCAGCAGTCAAGTGGGAGATACGCAGTATTTT
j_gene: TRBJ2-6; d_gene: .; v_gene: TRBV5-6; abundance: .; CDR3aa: CASSFVGLGANVLTF; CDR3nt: TGTGCCAGCAGCTTCGTAGGGCTTGGGGCCAACGTCCTGACTTTC
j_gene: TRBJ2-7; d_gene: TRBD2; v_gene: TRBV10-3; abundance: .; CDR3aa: CATSTSGKRSEQYF; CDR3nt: TGTGCCACCTCGACTAGCGGGAAGAGGAGCGAGCAGTACTTC
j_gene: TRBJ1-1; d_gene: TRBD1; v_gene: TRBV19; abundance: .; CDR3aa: CASSVQGREEAFF; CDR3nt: TGTGCCAGTAGCGTACAGGGGCGAGAGGAAGCTTTCTTT
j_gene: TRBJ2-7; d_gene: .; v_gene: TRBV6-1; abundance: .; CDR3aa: CASNFLQSREQYF; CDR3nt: TGTGCCAGCAACTTCTTACAGAGTCGGGAGCAGTACTTC
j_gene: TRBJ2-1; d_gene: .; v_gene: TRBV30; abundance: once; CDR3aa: CAWTSDPTYNEQFF; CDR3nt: TGTGCCTGGACTAGCGATCCGACCTACAATGAGCAGTTCTTC
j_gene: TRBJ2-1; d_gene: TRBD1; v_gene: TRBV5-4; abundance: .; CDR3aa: CASSFVGGADNEQFF; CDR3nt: TGTGCCAGCAGCTTTGTAGGGGGCGCTGACAATGAGCAGTTCTTC
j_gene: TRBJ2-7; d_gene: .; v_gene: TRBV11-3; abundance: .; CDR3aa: CASSLEAGQSYEQYF; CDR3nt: TGTGCCAGCAGCTTAGAAGCAGGTCAATCCTACGAGCAGTACTTC
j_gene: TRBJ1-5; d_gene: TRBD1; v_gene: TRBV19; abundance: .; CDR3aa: CASSEGTGEYQPQHF; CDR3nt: TGTGCCAGTAGTGAGGGGACAGGGGAGTATCAGCCCCAGCATTTT
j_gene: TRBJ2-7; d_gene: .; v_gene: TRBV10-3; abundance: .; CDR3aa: CAISDTVSSYEQYF; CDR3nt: TGTGCCATCAGTGATACAGTAAGCTCCTACGAGCAGTACTTC
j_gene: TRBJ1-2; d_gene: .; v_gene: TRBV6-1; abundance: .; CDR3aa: CASSVQGFNGYTF; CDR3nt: TGTGCCAGCAGCGTACAGGGCTTCAATGGCTACACCTTC
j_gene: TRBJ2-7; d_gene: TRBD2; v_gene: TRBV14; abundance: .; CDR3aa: CASSPVGQGTSGTLYEQYF; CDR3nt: TGTGCCAGCAGCCCCGTGGGACAGGGGACTAGCGGGACCCTCTACGAGCAGTACTTC
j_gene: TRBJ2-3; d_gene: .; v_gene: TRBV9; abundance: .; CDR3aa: CASSVGAVDSDTQYF; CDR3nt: TGTGCCAGCAGCGTAGGGGCCGTTGATTCAGATACGCAGTATTTT
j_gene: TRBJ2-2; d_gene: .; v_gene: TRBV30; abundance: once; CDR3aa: CAWSVLEPGELFF; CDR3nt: TGTGCCTGGAGTGTACTAGAGCCCGGGGAGCTGTTTTTT
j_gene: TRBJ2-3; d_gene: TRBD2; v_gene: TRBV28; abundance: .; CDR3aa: CASSLGGRAMTDTQYF; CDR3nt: TGTGCCAGCAGTTTAGGCGGGAGGGCCATGACAGATACGCAGTATTTT
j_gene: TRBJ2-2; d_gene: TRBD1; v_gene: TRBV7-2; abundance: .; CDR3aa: CASSLDRGLPGELFF; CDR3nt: TGTGCCAGCAGCTTGGACAGGGGGCTCCCCGGGGAGCTGTTTTTT
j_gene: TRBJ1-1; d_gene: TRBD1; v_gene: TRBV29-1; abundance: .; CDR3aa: CSGSQGEGTEAFF; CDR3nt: TGCAGCGGTTCCCAGGGGGAAGGCACTGAAGCTTTCTTT
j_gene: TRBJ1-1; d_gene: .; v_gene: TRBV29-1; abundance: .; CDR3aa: CSVEPTWGKRGTEAFF; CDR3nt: TGCAGCGTTGAACCCACATGGGGAAAACGGGGCACTGAAGCTTTCTTT
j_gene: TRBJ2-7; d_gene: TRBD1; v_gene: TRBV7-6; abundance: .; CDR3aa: CASSVTTGGAGYEQYF; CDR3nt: TGTGCCAGCAGCGTCACAACAGGGGGCGCAGGCTACGAGCAGTACTTC
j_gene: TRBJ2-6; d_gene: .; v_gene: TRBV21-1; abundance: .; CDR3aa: CASSKESFSGANVLTF; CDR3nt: TGTGCCAGCAGCAAAGAAAGCTTCTCTGGGGCCAACGTCCTGACTTTC
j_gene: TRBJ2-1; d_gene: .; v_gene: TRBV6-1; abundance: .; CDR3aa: CASSETGLYNEQFF; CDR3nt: TGTGCCAGCAGTGAAACGGGACTCTACAATGAGCAGTTCTTC
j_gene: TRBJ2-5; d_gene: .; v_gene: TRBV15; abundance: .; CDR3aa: CATSTPTVQETQYF; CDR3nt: TGTGCCACCAGCACCCCGACAGTTCAAGAGACCCAGTACTTC
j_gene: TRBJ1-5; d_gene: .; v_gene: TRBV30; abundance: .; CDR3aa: CAWNAGQINQPQHF; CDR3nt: TGTGCCTGGAACGCGGGGCAGATAAATCAGCCCCAGCATTTT
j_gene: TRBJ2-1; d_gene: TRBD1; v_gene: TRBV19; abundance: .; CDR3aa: CASSPDRGPSNEQFF; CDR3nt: TGTGCCAGTAGCCCTGACAGGGGGCCTAGTAATGAGCAGTTCTTC
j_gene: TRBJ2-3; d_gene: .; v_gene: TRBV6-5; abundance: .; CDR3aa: CASSESREWDTQYF; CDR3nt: TGTGCCAGCAGTGAATCTCGGGAGTGGGATACGCAGTATTTT
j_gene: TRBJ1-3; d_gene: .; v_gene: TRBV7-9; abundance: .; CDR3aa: CASSLSQTRNTIYF; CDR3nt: TGTGCCAGCAGCTTAAGCCAGACAAGAAACACCATATATTTT
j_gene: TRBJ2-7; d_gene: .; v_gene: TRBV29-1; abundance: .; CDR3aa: CSVEMAYEQYF; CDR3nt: TGCAGCGTTGAAATGGCCTACGAGCAGTACTTC
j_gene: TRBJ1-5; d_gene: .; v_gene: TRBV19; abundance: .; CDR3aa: CASSFQDSNQPQHF; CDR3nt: TGTGCCAGTAGTTTCCAGGATAGCAATCAGCCCCAGCATTTT
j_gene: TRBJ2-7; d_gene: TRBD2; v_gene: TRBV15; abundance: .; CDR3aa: CATSRVGTSHYEQYF; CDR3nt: TGTGCCACCAGTCGGGTGGGGACTAGCCACTACGAGCAGTACTTC
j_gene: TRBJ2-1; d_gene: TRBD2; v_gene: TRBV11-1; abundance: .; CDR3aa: CASSLSPTSGTYNEQFF; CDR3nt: TGTGCCAGCAGCTTAAGCCCGACTAGCGGTACCTACAATGAGCAGTTCTTC
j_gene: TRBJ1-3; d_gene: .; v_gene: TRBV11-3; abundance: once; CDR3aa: CASSLAGYGNTIYF; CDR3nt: TGTGCCAGCAGCTTAGCAGGGTACGGAAACACCATATATTTT
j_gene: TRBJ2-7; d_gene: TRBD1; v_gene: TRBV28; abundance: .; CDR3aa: CASRPDRGSSYEQYF; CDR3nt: TGTGCCAGCAGACCTGACAGGGGCAGTTCCTACGAGCAGTACTTC
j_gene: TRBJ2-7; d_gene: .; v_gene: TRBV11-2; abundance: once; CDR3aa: CASSLERKTYEQYF; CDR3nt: TGTGCCAGCAGCTTGGAGCGGAAAACGTACGAGCAGTACTTC
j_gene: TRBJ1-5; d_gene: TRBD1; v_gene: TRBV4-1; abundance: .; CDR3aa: CAGGGRGNQPQHF; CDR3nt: TGCGCCGGAGGGGGCAGGGGCAATCAGCCCCAGCATTTT
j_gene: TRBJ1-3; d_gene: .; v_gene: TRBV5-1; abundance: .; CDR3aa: CASSTAGFGNTIYF; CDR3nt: TGCGCCAGCAGCACTGCGGGATTTGGAAACACCATATATTTT
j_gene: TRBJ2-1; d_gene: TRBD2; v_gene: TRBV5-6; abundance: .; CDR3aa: CASSVLGAGGQNEQFF; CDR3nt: TGTGCCAGCAGCGTCCTGGGAGCGGGAGGGCAGAATGAGCAGTTCTTC
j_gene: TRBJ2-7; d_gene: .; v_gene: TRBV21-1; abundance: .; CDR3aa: CASSTGTAYEQYF; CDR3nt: TGTGCCAGCAGCACGGGGACAGCTTACGAGCAGTACTTC
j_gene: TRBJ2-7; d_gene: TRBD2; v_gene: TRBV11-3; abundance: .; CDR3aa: CASNPDQAGVIYEQYF; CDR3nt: TGTGCCAGCAACCCCGACCAGGCGGGAGTTATTTACGAGCAGTACTTC
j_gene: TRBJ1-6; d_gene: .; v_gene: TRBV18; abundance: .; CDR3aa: CASSPADGYNSPLHF; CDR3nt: TGTGCCAGCTCACCAGCGGACGGTTATAATTCACCCCTCCACTTT
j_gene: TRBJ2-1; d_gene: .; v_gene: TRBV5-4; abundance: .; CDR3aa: CASSPGGAPHREQFF; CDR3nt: TGTGCCAGCAGCCCTGGGGGGGCCCCCCACCGGGAGCAGTTCTTC
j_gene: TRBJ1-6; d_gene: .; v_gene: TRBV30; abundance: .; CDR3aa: CAWSVGQGDSPLHF; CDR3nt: TGTGCCTGGAGTGTTGGGCAGGGCGACTCACCCCTCCACTTT
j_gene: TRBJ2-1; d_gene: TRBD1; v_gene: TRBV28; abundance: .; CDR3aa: CASRRTGGFNEQFF; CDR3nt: TGTGCCAGCCGACGGACAGGGGGCTTTAATGAGCAGTTCTTC
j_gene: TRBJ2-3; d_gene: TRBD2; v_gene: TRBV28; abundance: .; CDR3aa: CASSFPGREGQYTQYF; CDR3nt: TGTGCCAGCAGTTTCCCCGGGCGGGAGGGCCAATATACGCAGTATTTT
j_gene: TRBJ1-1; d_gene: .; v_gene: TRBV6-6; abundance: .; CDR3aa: CASRTGTGNTEAFF; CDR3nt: TGTGCCAGCAGAACCGGGACGGGGAACACTGAAGCTTTCTTT
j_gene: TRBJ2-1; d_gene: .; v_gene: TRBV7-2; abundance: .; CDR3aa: CASSLTGRRNEQFF; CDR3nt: TGTGCCAGCAGCTTGACGGGGAGAAGGAATGAGCAGTTCTTC
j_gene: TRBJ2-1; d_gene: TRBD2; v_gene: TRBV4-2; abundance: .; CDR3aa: CASSQDSGTSGKDEQFF; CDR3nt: TGTGCCAGCAGCCAAGACTCCGGGACTAGCGGGAAAGATGAGCAGTTCTTC
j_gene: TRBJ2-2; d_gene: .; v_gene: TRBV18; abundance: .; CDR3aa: CASSPPSRRIGELFF; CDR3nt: TGTGCCAGCTCACCACCGTCCCGAAGGATCGGGGAGCTGTTTTTT
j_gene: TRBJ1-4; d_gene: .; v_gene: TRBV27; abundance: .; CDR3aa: CASRTGTLLTNEKLFF; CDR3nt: TGTGCCAGCAGGACCGGGACCCTGTTAACTAATGAAAAACTGTTTTTT
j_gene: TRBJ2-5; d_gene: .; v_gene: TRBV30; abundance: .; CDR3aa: CAWSRDGKTQYF; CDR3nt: TGTGCCTGGAGCCGCGATGGGAAGACCCAGTACTTC
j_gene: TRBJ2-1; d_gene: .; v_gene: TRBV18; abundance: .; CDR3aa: CASSPLPSSYNEQFF; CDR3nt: TGTGCCAGCTCACCTCTCCCTAGCTCCTACAATGAGCAGTTCTTC